The rows below give T cell receptor beta chains drawn from one sample of a study of neoadjuvant anti-PD-1 for oral cavity cancer. The data were produced by immunoSEQ multiplex PCR, yet TCRdb's version contains in-frame clones alone and is incomplete. The table shows more than 8,500 clones, with approximately 59% occurring only once. The sample here was PBMCs, taken after nivolumab (anti-PD-1) treatment. The receptor source for this set is a person between 35 and 79 years old with oral cavity squamous cell carcinoma. The CDR3 runs from the conserved cysteine through the conserved F or W. The D gene is left open where the match is weak. Only some rows state a clone size, as once, few, many or a class for expanded clones.

TRBV7-8	NA	TRBD2	TRBJ2-1	TGTGCCAGCAGCTTATTCGGGGGGAATGAGCAGTTCTTC	CASSLFGGNEQFF
TRBV5-1	NA	NA	TRBJ1-5	TGCGCCAGCAGCCAAGGGCCCAATCAGCCCCAGCATTTT	CASSQGPNQPQHF
TRBV15	once	NA	TRBJ1-6	TGTGCCACCAGCAGATTAAACCCCTCGGGGGGTTCACCCCTCCACTTT	CATSRLNPSGGSPLHF
TRBV2	NA	NA	TRBJ1-5	TGTGCCAGCAGTGGAGAGGGGTCAAATCAGCCCCAGCATTTT	CASSGEGSNQPQHF
TRBV27	NA	TRBD2	TRBJ2-5	TGTGCCAGCAGTTACGGGACTAGCCGCGAGACCCAGTACTTC	CASSYGTSRETQYF
TRBV18	few	NA	TRBJ2-1	TGTGCCAGCTCACCACTCGGGGGAACCTACAATGAGCAGTTCTTC	CASSPLGGTYNEQFF
TRBV11-2	few	TRBD1	TRBJ1-1	TGTGCCAGCAGCTTAGGGCCAGGGGGTGAAGCTTTCTTT	CASSLGPGGEAFF
TRBV5-1	NA	TRBD2	TRBJ2-3	TGCGCCAGCAGCCCGGGGTCTAGCGGACTTAGCACAGATACGCAGTATTTT	CASSPGSSGLSTDTQYF
TRBV9	NA	TRBD2	TRBJ2-1	TGTGCCAGCAGCGTAAAGGACGGGGGGGCCATGGAGAGAAATGAGCAGTTCTTC	CASSVKDGGAMERNEQFF
TRBV19	NA	NA	TRBJ1-1	TGTGCCAGTAGTATTCAAAGTTTGCGGAACACTGAAGCTTTCTTT	CASSIQSLRNTEAFF
TRBV4-1	NA	TRBD2	TRBJ2-1	TGCGCCAGCAGCCAAGATGCCCCGACTAGCGGCACCTACAATGAGCAGTTCTTC	CASSQDAPTSGTYNEQFF
TRBV18	few	NA	TRBJ1-3	TGTGCCAGCTCACCACTCGGCAGGGAACAGTCTGGAAACACCATATATTTT	CASSPLGREQSGNTIYF
TRBV30	once	NA	TRBJ1-2	TGTGCCTGGAAAGGCAGGGGTCCCCTAGCTAACTATGGCTACACCTTC	CAWKGRGPLANYGYTF
TRBV27	NA	TRBD1	TRBJ1-6	TGTGCCAGCAGTCCGACAGGGTTTAAGGCTTATAATTCACCCCTCCACTTT	CASSPTGFKAYNSPLHF
TRBV6-5	NA	TRBD1	TRBJ2-2	TGTGCCAGCAGTCTACAGGGGGCGAGCACCGGGGAGCTGTTTTTT	CASSLQGASTGELFF
TRBV27	NA	NA	TRBJ2-7	TGTGCCAGCACCCCCGGATACGGCCTCTCCTACGAGCAGTACTTC	CASTPGYGLSYEQYF
TRBV30	few	NA	TRBJ1-6	TGTGCCTGGAATAGAGCTAGCTCCTATAATTCACCCCTCCACTTT	CAWNRASSYNSPLHF
TRBV10-2	NA	NA	TRBJ2-3	TGCGCCAGCAGTGAGAGAGGGAGAACAGATACGCAGTATTTT	CASSERGRTDTQYF
TRBV30	NA	TRBD1	TRBJ1-2	TGTGCCTGGAGTGTTCAGGGGGCTCGCGGCTATGGCTACACCTTC	CAWSVQGARGYGYTF
TRBV27	NA	TRBD1	TRBJ1-2	TGTGCCAGCAGTTTAGCAGGGGGCGCCGGTGGCTACACCTTC	CASSLAGGAGGYTF
TRBV7-3	NA	NA	TRBJ1-5	TGTGCCAGCAGCCCCGGTGCCAATCAGCCCCAGCATTTT	CASSPGANQPQHF
TRBV2	NA	NA	TRBJ1-1	TGTGCCAGCAGGGCCCGAGGGGGGGGTACTGAAGCTTTCTTT	CASRARGGGTEAFF
TRBV4-1	NA	NA	TRBJ1-1	TGCGCCAGCAGCCAACAACAAGGCACAGGCGCTTTCTTT	CASSQQQGTGAFF
TRBV27	few	TRBD1	TRBJ1-1	TGTGCCAGCAGTGGGGGGACAGGGGGCGCGGTCACTGAAGCTTTCTTT	CASSGGTGGAVTEAFF
TRBV28	NA	NA	TRBJ1-3	TGTGCCAGCAGTTTTTCCGGAGGGAGAAACACCATATATTTT	CASSFSGGRNTIYF
TRBV10-3	NA	NA	TRBJ1-6	TGTGCCATCAAAGGAGGGAGCTCCTATAATTCACCCCTCCACTTT	CAIKGGSSYNSPLHF
TRBV7-9	NA	NA	TRBJ1-1	TGTGCCAGCAGCCCCTTTATGAACACTGAAGCTTTCTTT	CASSPFMNTEAFF
TRBV7-8	medium-sized	NA	TRBJ2-7	TGTGCCAGCAGCCGCGTAGCGTTGGGATACGAGCAGTACTTC	CASSRVALGYEQYF
TRBV15	NA	TRBD1	TRBJ1-1	TGTGCCACCAGTGCAGGGGGCGCGGGGTACACTGAAGCTTTCTTT	CATSAGGAGYTEAFF
TRBV19	NA	NA	TRBJ1-5	TGTGCCAGTAGTACACAAAGCAATCAGCCCCAGCATTTT	CASSTQSNQPQHF
TRBV19	NA	NA	TRBJ1-5	TGTGCCAGTAGTATAGTCACCGGGGGCAATCAGCCCCAGCATTTT	CASSIVTGGNQPQHF
TRBV4-1	NA	NA	TRBJ2-1	TGCGCCAGCAGCCACGTAGACTTAGTTTCCTACAATGAGCAGTTCTTC	CASSHVDLVSYNEQFF
TRBV7-9	NA	TRBD1	TRBJ1-5	TGTGCCAGCAGCTTAGCGGCCGGGACAGGGGCTCAGCCCCAGCATTTT	CASSLAAGTGAQPQHF
TRBV29-1	once	TRBD1	TRBJ2-5	TGCAGCGCACAGCAGGGGGCTGGGGAGACCCAGTACTTC	CSAQQGAGETQYF
TRBV6-5	NA	TRBD1	TRBJ1-1	TGTGCCAGCAGGGGGGGACAGGGGAGGAACACTGAAGCTTTCTTT	CASRGGQGRNTEAFF
TRBV7-2	NA	TRBD1	TRBJ2-5	TGTGCCAGCAGCCCACCCGGGACAGGGGCTGAGACCCAGTACTTC	CASSPPGTGAETQYF
TRBV4-1	NA	TRBD1	TRBJ1-1	TGCGCCAGCAGCGACAGGGGCTTCACTGAAGCTTTCTTT	CASSDRGFTEAFF
TRBV29-1	NA	TRBD1	TRBJ2-2	TGCAGCGGCGGGGGACAGGGGTTCGGGGAGCTGTTTTTT	CSGGGQGFGELFF
TRBV18	few	NA	TRBJ1-3	TGTGCCAGCTTCCTCGGACACACTGGAAACACCATATATTTT	CASFLGHTGNTIYF
TRBV28	NA	TRBD1	TRBJ1-1	TGTGCCAGCACCTTGGGCGCGACAGGGCAAACTGAAGCTTTCTTT	CASTLGATGQTEAFF
TRBV7-9	NA	NA	TRBJ1-2	TGTGCCAGCAGCTCCCGGGCCGGCCATCGGGGCGATGTTAACTATGGCTACACCTTC	CASSSRAGHRGDVNYGYTF
TRBV10-3	NA	TRBD1	TRBJ1-1	TGTGCCATCAGACGACAGGGGACGGACACTGAAGCTTTCTTT	CAIRRQGTDTEAFF
TRBV7-8	few	TRBD1	TRBJ1-5	TGTGCCAGCAGCTCGGCAGGGGGTGGCAATCAGCCCCAGCATTTT	CASSSAGGGNQPQHF
TRBV10-2	NA	NA	TRBJ1-6	TGCGCCAGCAGTGAGTCAACCGGGCAGCGCTCACCCCTCCACTTT	CASSESTGQRSPLHF
TRBV1	NA	NA	TRBJ2-1	TGCACCAGCAGCCAAGCGGCCTACAATGAGCAGTTCTTC	CTSSQAAYNEQFF
TRBV7-6	once	TRBD2	TRBJ2-3	TGTGCCAGCAGCTTAGGAGGGAGCGGGGCAGATACGCAGTATTTT	CASSLGGSGADTQYF
TRBV7-3	NA	TRBD2	TRBJ2-1	TGTGCCAGCAGCCTTGCTAGCGGGAGGTACAATGAGCAGTTCTTC	CASSLASGRYNEQFF